Listed below are T cell receptor beta chains from one sample, sequenced in a study of vaccination and CD4 T cells after COVID-19. Using its own MiXCR run on the PCR reads, TCRdb lists one record per CDR3 protein. The sample contains approximately 15,000 distinct CDR3 sequences, approximately 54% of which appear only once. No antigens are known for them. Material: CD4+ T cells from blood, cultured in vitro. The receptors shown here come from a human donor who had recovered from COVID-19. CDR3s include the opening cysteine and the closing phenylalanine or tryptophan. Each record gives: D gene, V gene, J gene, clone size, CDR3 protein, CDR3 DNA. A D gene is named only where the DNA matches it firmly. Clone size is given for some rows only: seen once, a few or many times, or a class if the clone is expanded.

-,TRBV7-2,TRBJ1-1,few,CASSFVQWGTEAFF,TGTGCCAGCAGCTTCGTACAGTGGGGCACTGAAGCTTTCTTT
-,TRBV7-8,TRBJ2-2,once,CASSPVGQWAGELFF,TGTGCCAGCAGCCCAGTGGGACAATGGGCCGGGGAGCTGTTTTTT
TRBD1,TRBV6-5,TRBJ1-6,few,CASSYSKVQGNSPLHF,TGTGCCAGCAGTTACTCGAAGGTACAGGGGAATTCACCCCTCCACTTT
-,TRBV14,TRBJ1-6,few,CASSQGGSIPYNSPLHF,TGTGCCAGCAGCCAGGGGGGTTCAATACCCTATAATTCACCCCTCCACTTT
-,TRBV29-1,TRBJ1-5,-,CSVGNGIGQPQHF,TGCAGCGTTGGTAACGGGATTGGACAGCCCCAGCATTTT
TRBD2,TRBV7-8,TRBJ2-7,-,CASSLSGSVRYEQYF,TGTGCCAGCAGCCTCAGCGGGAGCGTCCGTTACGAGCAGTACTTC
TRBD2,TRBV11-3,TRBJ2-3,-,CASSKLAGVVTDTQYF,TGTGCCAGCAGCAAGTTAGCGGGAGTGGTTACAGATACGCAGTATTTT
-,TRBV10-3,TRBJ2-2,-,CAIRPLETGELFF,TGTGCCATCAGGCCCCTTGAAACCGGGGAGCTGTTTTTT
TRBD2,TRBV20-1,TRBJ2-3,-,CSAPETSGVTDTQYF,TGCAGTGCCCCCGAGACTAGCGGAGTCACAGATACGCAGTATTTT
-,TRBV7-8,TRBJ1-6,-,CASSLGEVGSPLHF,TGTGCCAGCAGCTTGGGGGAGGTCGGATCACCCCTCCACTTT
TRBD2,TRBV7-2,TRBJ2-7,once,CASSYGGLAGGDEQYF,TGTGCCAGCAGCTACGGGGGACTAGCGGGAGGGGACGAGCAGTACTTC
-,TRBV25-1,TRBJ1-1,-,CASRTDSYTEAFF,TGTGCCAGCAGAACAGACAGTTACACTGAAGCTTTCTTT
TRBD1,TRBV12-3/TRBV12-4,TRBJ1-6,few,CASRTSGTENSPLHF,TGTGCCAGCAGAACCTCCGGGACAGAGAATTCACCCCTCCACTTT
-,TRBV2,TRBJ1-2,-,CASRDDTYSYGYTF,TGTGCCAGCAGGGATGACACCTACTCCTATGGCTACACCTTC
-,TRBV4-1,TRBJ1-2,-,CASSQDEGRGVGYGYTF,TGCGCCAGCAGCCAAGATGAGGGTAGGGGCGTAGGCTATGGCTACACCTTC
TRBD2,TRBV20-1,TRBJ2-5,-,CSARQIAGGGRETQYF,TGCAGTGCTAGACAAATAGCGGGAGGAGGTCGGGAGACCCAGTACTTC
-,TRBV6-1,TRBJ1-2,few,CASSKNRYGYTF,TGTGCCAGCAGTAAAAACCGCTATGGCTACACCTTC
-,TRBV11-2,TRBJ1-3,few,CASSPNSEDTIYF,TGTGCCAGCAGCCCCAATTCGGAGGACACCATATATTTT
TRBD2,TRBV11-3,TRBJ2-1,few,CASSFHLGGASGVEQFF,TGTGCCAGCAGCTTTCACCTCGGGGGGGCTAGCGGGGTTGAGCAGTTCTTC